This note documents a single TCR beta chain sequence. The PCR employed 60 Vbeta primers together with 13 Jbeta primers. Libraries were prepared by immunoSEQ multiplex PCR; TCRdb keeps only in-frame clonotypes and omits some of them. The sample gives fewer than 150,000 clones, around 73% of which show up once; roughly 5% is in the top ten. The data derive from a study of cytomegalovirus exposure and HLA in healthy donors. Across the study: As released early, the data held about 85 million unique TCRs from HLA-typed donors. When about 400 donors were genotyped, over 80% of them were found to fall in the Caucasian-associated ancestry cluster.

The CDR3 has 16 amino acids. Trimming took 5 bases from V and 5 from J, leaving 19 bases between them. Germline V gives CDR1 SGHAT, CDR2 FQNNGV. This receptor was taken from a woman under 40 in good health and CMV-seropositive. The chain links TRBV11-2 to TRBJ2-1; D perhaps matches TRBD2 (5 bases). The source material was PBMCs. The CDR3 sequence: CASSPSLAEDDNEQFF. Here the CDR3 DNA reads TGTGCCAGCAGCCCTTCTTTGGCGGAGGATGACAATGAGCAGTTCTTC.